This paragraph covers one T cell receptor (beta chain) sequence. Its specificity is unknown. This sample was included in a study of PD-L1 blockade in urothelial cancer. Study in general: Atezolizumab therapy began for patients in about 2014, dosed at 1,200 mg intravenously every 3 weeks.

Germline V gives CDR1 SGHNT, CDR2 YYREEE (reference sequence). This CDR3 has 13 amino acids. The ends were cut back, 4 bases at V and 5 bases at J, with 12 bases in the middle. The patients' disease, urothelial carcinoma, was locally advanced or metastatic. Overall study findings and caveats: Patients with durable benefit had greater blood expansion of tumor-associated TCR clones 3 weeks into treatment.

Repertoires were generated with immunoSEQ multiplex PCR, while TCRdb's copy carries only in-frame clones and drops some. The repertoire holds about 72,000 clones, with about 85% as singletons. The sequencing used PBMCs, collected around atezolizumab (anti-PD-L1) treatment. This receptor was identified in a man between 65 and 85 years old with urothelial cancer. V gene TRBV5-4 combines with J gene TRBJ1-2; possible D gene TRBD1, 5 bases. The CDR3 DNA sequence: TGTGCCAGCAGCCGCAGCAGACAGTATGGCTACACCTTC. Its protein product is CASSRSRQYGYTF.